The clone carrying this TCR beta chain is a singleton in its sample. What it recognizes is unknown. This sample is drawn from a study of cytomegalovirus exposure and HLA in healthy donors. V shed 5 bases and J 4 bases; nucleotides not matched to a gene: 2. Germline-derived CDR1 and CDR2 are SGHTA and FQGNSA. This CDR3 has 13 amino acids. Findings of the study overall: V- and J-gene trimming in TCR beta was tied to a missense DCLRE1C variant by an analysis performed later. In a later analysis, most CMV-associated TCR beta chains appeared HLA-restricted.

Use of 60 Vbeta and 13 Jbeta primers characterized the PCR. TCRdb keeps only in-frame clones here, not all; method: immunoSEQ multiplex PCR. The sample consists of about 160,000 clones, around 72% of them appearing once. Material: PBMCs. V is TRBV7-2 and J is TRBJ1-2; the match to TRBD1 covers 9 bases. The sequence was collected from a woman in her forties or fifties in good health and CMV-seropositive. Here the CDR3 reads CASSTGQGYGYTF. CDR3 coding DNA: TGTGCCAGCAGCACGGGACAGGGCTATGGCTACACCTTC.